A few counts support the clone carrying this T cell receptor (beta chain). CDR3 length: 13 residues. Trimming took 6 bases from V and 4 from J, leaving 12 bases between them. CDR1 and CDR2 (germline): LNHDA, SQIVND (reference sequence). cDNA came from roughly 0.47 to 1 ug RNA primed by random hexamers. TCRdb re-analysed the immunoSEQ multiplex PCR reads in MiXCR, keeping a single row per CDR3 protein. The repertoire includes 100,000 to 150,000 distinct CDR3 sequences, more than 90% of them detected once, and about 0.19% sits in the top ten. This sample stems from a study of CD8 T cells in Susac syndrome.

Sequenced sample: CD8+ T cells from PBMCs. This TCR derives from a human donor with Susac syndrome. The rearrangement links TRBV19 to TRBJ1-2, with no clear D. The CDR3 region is CASSAGIIYGYTF. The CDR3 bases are TGTGCCAGTAGCGCCGGGATAATCTATGGCTACACCTTC.